The 9 T cell receptor beta chains presented below share a single source sample, sequenced in a study of neurological immune-mediated disorders. Described time point: longitudinal time-point 3. TCRdb redid the calling of the 5' RACE reads with MiXCR, one entry per CDR3 protein. The sample gives 40,000 or so distinct CDR3 sequences, around an eighth of which show up once; about an eighth is in the top ten. Material for sequencing was PBMCs. Receptors were obtained from a man younger than 40 in good health.

Note on this clonotype: A read error may produce the germline difference seen at one junction end. The gene calls are TRBV28 and TRBJ2-7; 8 nucleotides agree with TRBD1. The germline gives CDR1 MDHEN, CDR2 SYDVKM. This CDR3 is built from 14 residues. Written as DNA, the CDR3 is TGTGCCAGCAGGTTTGCGACAGGGGTCTACGAGCAGCACTTC. Amino acids: CASRFATGVYEQHF. Full variable domain (outside the CDR3, taken from reference TRBV28 and TRBJ2-7): DVKVTQSSRYLVKRTGEKVFLECVQDMDHENMFWYRQDPGLGLRLIYFSYDVKMKEKGDIPEGYSVSREKKERFSLILESASTNQTSMYLCASRFATGVYEQHFGPGTRLTVT.

This clonotype came up many times. The V gene is TRBV5-1, the J gene TRBJ1-4; D is unresolved. Germline V gene lookup returns CDR1 SGHRS and CDR2 YFSETQ. The CDR3 spans 17 residues. V lost 3 bases, J lost 0 bases, and 15 bases lay in between. The CDR3 DNA is TGCGCCAGCAGCTACGCCGACACCGCCGCAACTAATGAAAAACTGTTTTTT. Translation gives CASSYADTAATNEKLFF.

This clonotype was counted ten times or more. The genes are TRBV7-9 and TRBJ2-5, with D hard to call. CDR1 and CDR2 (germline): SEHNR, FQNEAQ (reference sequence). The CDR3 is made up of 13 amino acids. V was trimmed by 3 bases and J by 1 base, leaving 6 bases between them. CDR3 coding DNA: TGTGCCAGCAGCTTCATGGTCCAAGAGACCCAGTACTTC. Amino acids: CASSFMVQETQYF.

This clonotype has a count of ten or more. As DNA, the CDR3 is TGTGCCAGCAGAAGGCAGGGACTAGAAGGCTACGAGCAGTACTTC. It is translated as CASRRQGLEGYEQYF. The J gene is TRBJ2-7, the V gene TRBV12-3 or TRBV12-4; 8 bases map to TRBD2. This CDR3 has 15 amino acids. Trimming removed 6 bases from V and 3 bases from J; junction bases left unmatched: 10.

This clonotype was counted many times. One end of the junction varies from germline; a read error may be responsible. This rearrangement joins TRBV5-1 to TRBJ2-5; D is ambiguous. CDR1 and CDR2 (germline): SGHRS, YFSETQ. CDR3 length: 11 amino acids. The CDR3 sequence is CASSAGEIQYF. Written as DNA, the CDR3 is TGCGCCAGCAGCGCAGGCGAGATCCAGTACTTC.

In its sample, this clonotype was seen many times. V is TRBV14 and J is TRBJ2-7, with D uncertain. Germline CDR1 and CDR2: SGHDN and FVKESK. The CDR3 runs 13 residues. V lost 4 bases and J 3 bases, leaving 10 bases between the germline ends. CDR3 region: CASSLDRNYEQYF. Here the CDR3 DNA reads TGTGCCAGCAGCCTTGACCGTAACTACGAGCAGTACTTC.

In its sample, this clonotype is medium-sized. The rearrangement uses TRBV2 and TRBJ2-1, with D uncertain. The CDR3 length is 13 residues. Germline loops: CDR1 SNHLY, CDR2 FYNNEI. Trimming took off 4 bases at V and 4 bases at J, with 8 bases between the two ends. CDR3: CASSGIWYNEQFF. The DNA of the CDR3 is TGTGCCAGCAGTGGGATCTGGTACAATGAGCAGTTCTTC.

The chain combines TRBV20-1 with TRBJ2-6, with D possibly matching TRBD1 (6 bases). This CDR3 is built from 15 residues. Germline loops: CDR1 DFQATT, CDR2 SNEGSKA (reference sequence). V was clipped by 3 bases and J by 1 base, with 10 bases between them. CDR3 loop: CSASPQGSGANVLTF. In nucleotides, the CDR3 is TGCAGTGCTAGTCCACAGGGATCTGGGGCCAACGTCCTGACTTTC.

This clonotype has ten or more counts. The chain uses TRBV5-1 and TRBJ2-1, with 11 bases identical to TRBD1. CDR1 is SGHRS and CDR2 is YFSETQ in the germline V gene. The trim removed 4 bases at V and 8 bases at J, leaving 8 bases unmatched. The CDR3 loop spans 15 amino acids. The CDR3 DNA reads as TGCGCCAGCAGCCGGGGCGGGACAGGGGGTGATGAGCAGTTCTTC. Its translation is CASSRGGTGGDEQFF. The full variable domain, in which reference TRBV5-1 and TRBJ2-1 provide the parts outside the CDR3, is KAGVTQTPRYLIKTRGQQVTLSCSPISGHRSVSWYQQTPGQGLQFLFEYFSETQRNKGNFPGRFSGRQFSNSRSEMNVSTLELGDSALYLCASSRGGTGGDEQFFGPGTRLTVL.